The rows below give T cell receptor beta chains drawn from one sample of a study of blood T cell repertoires in COVID-19. Using immunoSEQ multiplex PCR, the repertoire was profiled, and TCRdb retains in-frame clones only, with some absent. The sample has 100,000 to 150,000 clones, 84% seen once; the top ten hold 12%. Sequenced: peripheral blood. Source of these receptors: a woman aged 60-70 years with acute or convalescent COVID-19. Both conserved end residues are part of each CDR3.

CDR3 protein | V gene
CASSPASFLDTQYF | TRBV7-8
CASGLAYNEQFF | TRBV12-5
CATSEVLAGATDTQYF | TRBV24-1
CSVDSGKTETQYF | TRBV29-1
CASSRGTGELFF | TRBV6-5
CASSQDVQPYEQYF | TRBV3-1/TRBV3-2
CASSLQGAQGYTF | TRBV7-8
CASSEVQGFGYTF | TRBV10-2
CASSSGGTEAFF | TRBV3-1/TRBV3-2
CAAVGGINNQPQHF | TRBV6-5
CASSPNSAGETEAFF | TRBV10-1
CASTRQGKGSPLHF | TRBV6-5
CASSLGRESVNTEAFF | TRBV19
CASSQQGDYTEAFF | TRBV4-1
CASSGPTGGTNTGELFF | TRBV25-1
CASSLAGQGKLFF | TRBV9
CASSHSFGTGDSGANVLTF | TRBV3-1/TRBV3-2
CASSYPGQSYNEQFF | TRBV5-4
CASSEVTAYSNQPQHF | TRBV6-1
CASSFETGELFF | TRBV11-2
CSVGQGANKETQYF | TRBV29-1
CATSSGGPNEKLFF | TRBV24-1
CASSQLRAGELFF | TRBV3-1/TRBV3-2
CATSDFRENYGYTF | TRBV24-1